This T cell receptor (beta chain) was sequenced in a study of early stage breast cancer tumors. Looking at the study overall: Of 15 to 20 invasive breast tumors, approximately 11 were hormone receptor-positive, HER2-negative. Invasive lobular carcinomas made up about 30% of the 12 ER+/PR+/HER2- tumors.

Overall study results and limits: Commonly generated sequences made up most enriched TCRB sequences shared between patients. Blood repertoires resembled normal breast more than tumor.

Trimming took off 3 bases at V and 8 bases at J, with 7 bases between the two ends. Germline V CDR1 and CDR2: DFQATT, SNEGSKA (reference sequence). This CDR3 region has 11 residues. Worth noting for this clone: Its antigen is still unknown.

Only in-frame clones appear in the TCRdb table, and some are missing; sequencing was by immunoSEQ multiplex PCR. Of tens of thousands of clones detected, roughly 78% appear once; the ten largest clones hold roughly 13%. Specimen: blood. The rearrangement joins TRBV20-1 to TRBJ1-4; D is undetermined. The TCR sequence derives from a person in their sixties with breast cancer. This CDR3 reads CSASRQEKLFF. The CDR3 DNA reads TGCAGTGCTAGCCGTCAGGAAAAACTGTTTTTT.